Presented here are 27 T cell receptor beta chains from one specimen sequenced in a study of T cells after yellow fever vaccination. TCRdb independently ran MiXCR on the 5' RACE reads; one entry per CDR3 protein. Here the sample spans 85,000 to 100,000 distinct CDR3 sequences, under 6.5% being singletons. The sample in question was CD8+ T cells sorted from PBMCs, obtained 10 days after the yellow fever booster vaccination. These TCRs come from a man in his late teens or twenties who received the YFV17D yellow fever vaccine.

This clonotype occurred a few times. The chain links TRBV6-2 or TRBV6-3 to TRBJ2-5; D is perhaps TRBD1 (6 bases). The germline V gene has CDR1 MNHEY and CDR2 SVGEGT. Between the trimmed V and J ends, which lost 4 bases and 0 bases, there was a span of 15 bases. The length of the CDR3 is 16 residues. The CDR3: CASSLQQGEYQETQYF. CDR3 DNA: TGTGCCAGCAGTTTACAACAGGGAGAGTACCAAGAGACCCAGTACTTC.

The rearrangement joins TRBV5-8 to TRBJ2-7; perhaps TRBD1 as D (6 bases). The CDR3 extends over 14 amino acids. V was pared by 3 bases and J by 9 bases, with 19 bases between. Germline assignment: CDR1 SGHTS and CDR2 YDEGEE. CDR3 residues: CASSSQGPPNRQYF. In DNA form, the CDR3 reads TGTGCCAGCAGCTCACAGGGTCCACCGAACAGGCAGTACTTC.

This clonotype was observed a handful of times. V gene TRBV6-6 combines with J gene TRBJ2-7; the match to TRBD1 covers 9 bases. V trimming: 5 bases; J trimming: 3 bases; junction bases outside the gene matches: 8. This CDR3 is 15 amino acids long. Germline lookup yields CDR1 MNHNY and CDR2 SVGAGI (reference sequence). CDR3 loop: CASSPTWTGDYEQYF. The CDR3 bases are TGTGCCAGCAGTCCGACGTGGACAGGGGACTACGAGCAGTACTTC.

There are many counts of this clonotype. CDR3 protein: CASKTDRVASNQPQHF. DNA for the CDR3: TGTGCCAGCAAAACGGACAGGGTCGCAAGCAATCAGCCCCAGCATTTT. The rearrangement links TRBV4-2 to TRBJ1-5; TRBD1 matches at 8 bases. CDR3 length: 16 amino acids. The germline CDR1 and CDR2 sequences are LGHNA and YNFKEQ. Trimming took 7 bases from V and 1 from J; bases not matched to a gene: 9.

There are a few counts of this clonotype. The chain has TRBV27 and TRBJ2-7; TRBD1 or TRBD2 may be the D gene (6 bases each). Germline lookup yields CDR1 MNHEY and CDR2 SMNVEV (reference sequence). V was shortened by 4 bases and J by 5 bases, with 24 bases between the two germline ends. The CDR3 totals 17 residues. The CDR3 reads CASSSPLHREAGHEQYF. The CDR3 coding sequence is TGTGCCAGCAGTTCCCCCCTCCACAGGGAGGCTGGGCACGAGCAGTACTTC.

This clonotype was seen repeatedly, ten times or more. This chain links TRBV30 with TRBJ2-5; TRBD2 matches at 9 bases. The CDR3 covers 14 residues. Germline V gene sequence: CDR1 GTSNPN, CDR2 SVGIG (reference sequence). V was clipped by 2 bases and J by 4 bases; unmatched bases: 5. CDR3 loop: CAWSYASGVETQYF. The CDR3 nucleotides read TGTGCCTGGAGTTATGCTAGCGGGGTAGAGACCCAGTACTTC.

The V and J genes are TRBV10-3 and TRBJ2-5, with 9 bases identical to TRBD2. V gave up 2 bases and J gave up 1 base; unmatched junction bases: 5. The CDR3 covers 16 residues. Germline V gives CDR1 ENHRY, CDR2 SYGVKD. CDR3 residues: CAISERASGTQETQYF. DNA of the CDR3: TGTGCCATCAGTGAGAGGGCTAGCGGGACCCAAGAGACCCAGTACTTC.

V gene TRBV12-5 combines with J gene TRBJ2-2; tentative D call: TRBD1 (7 bases). The germline V gene has CDR1 LGHNT and CDR2 FRNRAP. CDR3 length equals 15 residues. V was cut by 0 bases and J by 7 bases, with 12 bases left in between. DNA of the CDR3: TGTGCTAGTGGTTTGGTGGCAGGGGGGAACGGGGAGCTGTTTTTT. As protein: CASGLVAGGNGELFF.

This chain links TRBV10-2 with TRBJ2-3, with 10 bases lining up with TRBD2. Trimming cost V 7 bases and J 0 bases; bases outside gene matches: 4. CDR1 and CDR2 (germline): WSHSY, SAAADI. The length of the CDR3 is 15 residues. CDR3 residues: CASIGAGGSTDTQYF. CDR3 nucleotide sequence: TGCGCCAGCATCGGAGCGGGGGGGAGCACAGATACGCAGTATTTT.

There are a few counts of this clonotype. The chain uses TRBV29-1 and TRBJ2-1; possible D gene TRBD2, 7 bases. Germline assignment: CDR1 SQVTM and CDR2 ANQGSEA. V lost 0 bases and J lost 0, with 15 bases in between. CDR3 size: 17 residues. The CDR3, as DNA: TGCAGCGTTGAAGATCCGGCGGGGGCTAGCTCCTACAATGAGCAGTTCTTC. Translated: CSVEDPAGASSYNEQFF.

This clonotype appeared a few times. The chain links TRBV19 to TRBJ2-2; 11 nucleotides line up with TRBD1. Unmatched junction bases numbered 4, after V lost 4 bases and J lost 9 bases. Germline V gene lookup returns CDR1 LNHDA and CDR2 SQIVND (reference sequence). CDR3 size: 14 residues. Written as DNA, the CDR3 is TGTGCCAGTAGTACGGGGACAGGGGGAAGGGAGCTGTTTTTT. Its protein product is CASSTGTGGRELFF.

This clonotype turned up a few times. The chain carries TRBV4-3 and TRBJ2-3; D gene ambiguous. Trimming left V 1 base short and J 5 bases short, with 7 bases between. Germline V gene sequence: CDR1 LGHNA, CDR2 YSLEER. The CDR3 sequence is 13 residues long. Written as DNA, the CDR3 is TGCGCCAGCAGCCAAGGGATTGGAGATACGCAGTATTTT. This codes for CASSQGIGDTQYF.

The chain has TRBV25-1 and TRBJ1-2; a possible D gene is TRBD1 (6 bases). The CDR3 is made up of 12 amino acids. V was clipped by 4 bases and J by 6 bases, with 9 bases between them. Germline values: CDR1 MGHDK, CDR2 SYGVNS. DNA of the CDR3: TGTGCCAGCAGTGGGCGACAGGATGGCTACACCTTC. It translates to CASSGRQDGYTF.

There are many counts of this clonotype. This chain uses TRBV6-2 or TRBV6-3 with TRBJ2-7; possibly TRBD1 or TRBD2 for D (5 bases each). Deletions cut 4 bases from V and 6 bases from J, with 13 bases between. The CDR3 extends over 13 amino acids. CDR1 MNHEY and CDR2 SVGEGT come from the germline V gene. CDR3 nucleotide sequence: TGTGCCAGCAGTTTCCTCGGGACGGTCGAGCAGTACTTC. Translation gives CASSFLGTVEQYF.

This clonotype came up a few times. The V call is TRBV12-3 or TRBV12-4, the J call TRBJ1-1; weak D call: TRBD1 (6 bases). The CDR3 sequence is 14 residues long. V lost 4 bases and J 5 bases, leaving 14 bases between the germline ends. In DNA form, the CDR3 reads TGTGCCAGCAGTTATTTCAGGGGTCGGACTGAAGCTTTCTTT. Amino acid sequence: CASSYFRGRTEAFF.

V gene TRBV4-1 combines with J gene TRBJ1-3; D gene unclear. Trimming left V 0 bases short and J 3 bases short, with 6 bases between. Germline V gene lookup returns CDR1 MGHRA and CDR2 YSYEKL. The length of the CDR3 is 14 residues. The CDR3 DNA reads TGCGCCAGCAGCCAAGAGAGTTTTGGAAACACCATATATTTT. Its translation is CASSQESFGNTIYF.

The chain couples TRBV29-1 to TRBJ1-5; D call uncertain. Germline assignment: CDR1 SQVTM and CDR2 ANQGSEA. The CDR3 extends over 12 amino acids. V was clipped by 0 bases and J by 5 bases, with 5 bases between them. CDR3 residues: CSVEDVDQPQHF. The DNA for the CDR3 is TGCAGCGTTGAAGATGTAGATCAGCCCCAGCATTTT.

The chain has TRBV9 and TRBJ2-1; D is perhaps TRBD1 (6 bases). Germline V gives CDR1 SGDLS, CDR2 YYNGEE. V was shortened by 5 bases and J by 7 bases, with 13 bases between the two germline ends. The CDR3 spans 13 residues. CDR3 region: CASRAQGRNEQFF. Written as DNA, the CDR3 is TGTGCCAGCAGAGCCCAGGGGCGGAATGAGCAGTTCTTC.

The chain uses TRBV28 and TRBJ2-5, with unresolved D. The length of the CDR3 is 16 residues. The germline CDR1 and CDR2 sequences are MDHEN and SYDVKM. The V gene lost 6 bases and the J gene lost 1 base, with 18 bases spanning the gap. CDR3 residues: CASRQPSGQSQETQYF. The CDR3 DNA is TGTGCCAGCAGACAACCCTCCGGGCAGAGCCAAGAGACCCAGTACTTC.

Only a few counts were recorded for this clonotype. The CDR3 DNA is TGTGCCAGCAGCGTAGTCGAGACCCCGGGACACCTCCGAGGAAACACCATATATTTT. Translated, it gives CASSVVETPGHLRGNTIYF. The chain recombines TRBV9 with TRBJ1-3; maybe TRBD1 (6 bases). The germline V gene has CDR1 SGDLS and CDR2 YYNGEE. CDR3 length: 19 residues. V gave up 0 bases and J gave up 4 bases, with 23 bases separating them.

By its share, this clonotype is hyperexpanded. The chain employs TRBV7-9 and TRBJ2-7; 8 nucleotides match TRBD2. Germline lookup yields CDR1 SEHNR and CDR2 FQNEAQ (reference sequence). V lost 5 bases, J lost 6 bases, and 9 bases stayed unmatched. The CDR3 loop spans 14 amino acids. Written as DNA, the CDR3 is TGTGCCAGCAGCGCCCCAGCGGGGGTCGGCGAGCAGTACTTC. It encodes CASSAPAGVGEQYF.

The sample holds a few counts of this clonotype. The V call is TRBV7-2, the J call TRBJ1-5, with D uncertain. This CDR3 has 15 residues. Trimming shortened V by 7 bases and J by 0 bases, and 13 bases separated the two germline ends. CDR1 and CDR2 from the germline V gene are SGHTA and FQGNSA. In DNA, the CDR3 is TGTGCCAGCACCGTTGAAATTTATAGCAATCAGCCCCAGCATTTT. As protein: CASTVEIYSNQPQHF. Looking up the rest from reference TRBV7-2 and TRBJ1-5 gives the full variable domain: GAGVSQSPSNKVTEKGKDVELRCDPISGHTALYWYRQSLGQGLEFLIYFQGNSAPDKSGLPSDRFSAERTGGSVSTLTIQRTQQEDSAVYLCASTVEIYSNQPQHFGDGTRLSIL.

This clonotype was detected many times. The chain is built from TRBV7-8 and TRBJ2-1; D unresolved. Between the trimmed V and J ends, which lost 3 bases and 2 bases, there was a span of 5 bases. Germline CDR1 is SGHVS and CDR2 is FQNEAQ. This CDR3 has 13 residues. CDR3 in DNA: TGTGCCAGCAGCTTGGGAACCTACAATGAGCAGTTCTTC. This codes for CASSLGTYNEQFF. Variable domain in full (rest from reference TRBV7-8 and TRBJ2-1): GAGVSQSPRYKVAKRGQDVALRCDPISGHVSLFWYQQALGQGPEFLTYFQNEAQLDKSGLPSDRFFAERPEGSVSTLKIQRTQQEDSAVYLCASSLGTYNEQFFGPGTRLTVL.

V and J are TRBV6-2 or TRBV6-3 and TRBJ1-5; TRBD1 might be the D (5 bases). The V and J ends lost 2 bases and 7 bases respectively, with 9 bases between them. Germline CDR1 MNHEY, CDR2 SVGEGT. This CDR3 is built from 13 residues. The CDR3 coding sequence is TGTGCCAGCAGTTACGGGGGTTGGCAGCCCCAGCATTTT. It codes for CASSYGGWQPQHF.

In its sample, this clonotype was seen a few times. This chain joins TRBV7-2 and TRBJ2-3; TRBD2 agrees at 7 bases. This CDR3 has 15 residues. The J segment lost 3 bases and the V segment lost 5 bases, leaving 8 bases of the junction unmatched. Germline CDR1 SGHTA, CDR2 FQGNSA. The CDR3 region is CASSAMGGGTDTQYF. CDR3 nucleotide sequence: TGTGCCAGCAGCGCCATGGGCGGGGGAACAGATACGCAGTATTTT.

This clonotype was counted a few times. The chain employs TRBV9 and TRBJ2-7, with 7 positions matching TRBD2. The length of the CDR3 is 13 residues. CDR1 and CDR2 from the germline V gene are SGDLS and YYNGEE. Trimming took 5 bases from V and 3 from J; bases not matched to a gene: 5. CDR3 nucleotides: TGTGCCAGCAGTGCCGGGGAGGGCTACGAGCAGTACTTC. Amino acid sequence: CASSAGEGYEQYF.

This clonotype has just a few counts. J is TRBJ1-2 and V is TRBV4-3; no clear D gene. The CDR3 sequence is 14 residues long. Germline V gene data show CDR1 as LGHNA and CDR2 as YSLEER. With 0 bases removed from V and 3 bases from J, the gap between germline ends came to 8 bases. The CDR3 coding sequence is TGCGCCAGCAGCCAAGAACAAGGGTACTATGGCTACACCTTC. It specifies CASSQEQGYYGYTF.